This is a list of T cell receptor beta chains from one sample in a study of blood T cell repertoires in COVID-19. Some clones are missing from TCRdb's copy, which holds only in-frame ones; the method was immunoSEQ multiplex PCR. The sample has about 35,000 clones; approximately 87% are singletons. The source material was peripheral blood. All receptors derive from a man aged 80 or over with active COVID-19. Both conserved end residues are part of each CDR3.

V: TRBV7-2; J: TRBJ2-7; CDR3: CASSLAHPGRGGVSLSYEQYF
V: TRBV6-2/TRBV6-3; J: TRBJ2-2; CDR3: CASSLPSHTGELFF
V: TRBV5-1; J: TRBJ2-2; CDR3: CASSLRLRGTGELFF
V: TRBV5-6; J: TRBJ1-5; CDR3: CASSLEGRGGNQPQHF
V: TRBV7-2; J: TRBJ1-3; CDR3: CASSLDRGDTIYF
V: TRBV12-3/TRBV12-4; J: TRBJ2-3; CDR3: CASSPVRGTQYF
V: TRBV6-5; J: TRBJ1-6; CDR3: CASSLQLSPLHF
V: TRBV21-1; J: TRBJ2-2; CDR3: CASSKRLGTSGSANTGELFF
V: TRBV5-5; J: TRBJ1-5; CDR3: CASSFGQVTNQPQHF
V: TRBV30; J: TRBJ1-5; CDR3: CAWSPGTGANQPQHF
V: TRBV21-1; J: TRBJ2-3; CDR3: CASRHSTGVRVDTQYF
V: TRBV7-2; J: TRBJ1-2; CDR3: CASSLDRRGGYTF
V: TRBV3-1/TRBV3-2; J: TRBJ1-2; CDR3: CASSQDFSQGGVDGYTF
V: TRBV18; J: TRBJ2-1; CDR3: CASSPTGQGLPYNEQFF
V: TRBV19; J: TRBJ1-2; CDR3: CASRRDREVGGYTF
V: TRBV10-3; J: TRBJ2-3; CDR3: CAIRKGQGGNTDTQYF
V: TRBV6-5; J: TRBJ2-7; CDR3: CATQGTTSYEQYF
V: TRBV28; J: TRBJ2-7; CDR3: CASSLGRGSVVYEQYF
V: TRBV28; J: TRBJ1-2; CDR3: CASHPGSRGYGYTF
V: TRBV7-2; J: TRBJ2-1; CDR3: CASSWDRGLYNEQFF
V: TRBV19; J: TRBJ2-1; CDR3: CASSPLAGAYNEQFF
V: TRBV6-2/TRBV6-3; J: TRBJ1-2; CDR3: CASSYFPYGYTF
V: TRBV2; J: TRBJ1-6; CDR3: CASSEAGTYNSPLHF
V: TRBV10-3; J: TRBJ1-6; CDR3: CAISESGDRQTPLHF
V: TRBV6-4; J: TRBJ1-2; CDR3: CASSEDRGGVSGYTF
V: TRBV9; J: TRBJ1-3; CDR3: CASSTQDFSGNTIYF
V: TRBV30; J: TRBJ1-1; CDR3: CAWTWTGMNTEAFF
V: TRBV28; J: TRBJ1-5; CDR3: CASSLPMQGQPQHF
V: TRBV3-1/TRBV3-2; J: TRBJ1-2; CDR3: CASRDLGDGYTF
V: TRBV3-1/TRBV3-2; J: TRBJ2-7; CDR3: CASSQETGTTSYEQYF
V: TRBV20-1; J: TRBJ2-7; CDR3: CSASASGRYEQYF
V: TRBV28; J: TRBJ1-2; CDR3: CASSSGEYGYTF
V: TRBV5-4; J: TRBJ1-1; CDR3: CASSPRGGDTEAFF
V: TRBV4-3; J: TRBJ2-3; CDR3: CASSQRGLADPSTDTQYF
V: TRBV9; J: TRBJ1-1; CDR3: CASSAQTENTEAFF
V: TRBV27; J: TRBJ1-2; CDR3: CASSSLRRSVNYGYTF
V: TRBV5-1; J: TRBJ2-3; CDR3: CASSSWGVGTDTQYF
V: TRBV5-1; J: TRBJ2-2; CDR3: CASGDRNTGELFF
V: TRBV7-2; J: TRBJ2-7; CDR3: CASRDKTGGYEQYF
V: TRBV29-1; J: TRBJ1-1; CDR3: CSVEVGRAGAFF
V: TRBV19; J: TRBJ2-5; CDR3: CASSRRLAGEGETQYF
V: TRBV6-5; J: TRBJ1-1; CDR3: CASSYDRAVSEAFF
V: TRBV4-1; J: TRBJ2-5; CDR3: CASSQDEKTQYF
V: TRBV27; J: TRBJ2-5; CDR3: CASRRDRREAWETQYF
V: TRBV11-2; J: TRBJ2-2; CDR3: CASSFQGELFF